This T cell receptor (beta chain) was sequenced during a study of identical twins. This clonotype occurred a few times. Unique molecular identifiers were present on cDNA, and template switching added a universal primer site. TCRdb re-analysed the 5' RACE reads in MiXCR, keeping a single row per CDR3 protein. The sample consists of some 500,000 distinct CDR3 sequences, less than 25% of them appearing once. From germline, CDR1 is MNHEY and CDR2 SMNVEV (reference sequence). This CDR3 comprises 15 residues. V lost 2 bases and J lost 5; bases outside the gene matches: 6. In addition, the sample was reused for a study of T cells expressing NK-cell markers. That source reports: Six donors had dominant NKG2C+ clonotypes that comprised about 1.0-7.0% of their CD8+ T cells. Once again these clonotypes came out on top in the CD3+CD56-NKG2C+ fraction of several donors.

This TCR came from a woman aged 18-29 years in good health. The rearrangement uses TRBV27 and TRBJ2-7; TRBD2 aligns across 10 bases. The sequenced material came from CD4+ T cells sorted from blood. The CDR3 bases are TGTGCCAGCAGTTTAGGGGCTAGCGGGAGTCACGAGCAGTACTTC. Its translation is CASSLGASGSHEQYF.